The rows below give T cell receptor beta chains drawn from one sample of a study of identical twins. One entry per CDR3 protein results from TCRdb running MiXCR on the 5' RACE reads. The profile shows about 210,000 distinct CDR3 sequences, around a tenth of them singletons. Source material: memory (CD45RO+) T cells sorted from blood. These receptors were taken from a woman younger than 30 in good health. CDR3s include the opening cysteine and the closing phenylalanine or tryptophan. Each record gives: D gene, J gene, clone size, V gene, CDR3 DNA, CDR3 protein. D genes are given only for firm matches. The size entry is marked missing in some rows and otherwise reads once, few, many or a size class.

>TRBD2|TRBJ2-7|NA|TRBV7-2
TGTGCCAGCAGCTCAGGGAGTAGCGGGGCCTACGAGCAGTACTTC
CASSSGSSGAYEQYF
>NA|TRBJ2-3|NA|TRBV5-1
TGCGCCAGCAGCCTCGGACAGAAGGGCCCAGATACGCAGTATTTT
CASSLGQKGPDTQYF
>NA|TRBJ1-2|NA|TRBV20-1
TGCAGTGCTAGAGTTATTGGTAACAGGGTAATTGGCTACACCTTC
CSARVIGNRVIGYTF
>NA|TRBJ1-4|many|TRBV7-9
TGTGCCAGCAGCTCAAACAATGAAAAACTGTTTTTT
CASSSNNEKLFF
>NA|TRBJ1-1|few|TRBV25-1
TGTGCCAGCCAGAAACGGGCGGGGGACGGTGAAGCTTTCTTT
CASQKRAGDGEAFF
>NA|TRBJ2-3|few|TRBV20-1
TGCAGTGCTAGAGCCCCTACGGGGAGCACAGATACGCAGTATTTT
CSARAPTGSTDTQYF
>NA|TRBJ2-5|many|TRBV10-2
TGCGCCAGCAGCCAGGTCCAAGAGACCCAGTACTTC
CASSQVQETQYF
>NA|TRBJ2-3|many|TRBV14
TGTGCCAGCAGCCAAGGGCGGCACACAGATACGCAGTATTTT
CASSQGRHTDTQYF
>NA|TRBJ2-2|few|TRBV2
TGTGCCAGCAGTCCTACTAGGAGTGGGTCCGGGGAGCTGTTTTTT
CASSPTRSGSGELFF
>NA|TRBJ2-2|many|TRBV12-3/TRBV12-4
TGTGCCAGCAGTTTTCGTAGGGCCGGGGAGCTGTTTTTT
CASSFRRAGELFF
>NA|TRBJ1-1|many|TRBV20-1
TGCAGTGCTAGTAACAGGGAAACTGAAGCTTTCTTT
CSASNRETEAFF
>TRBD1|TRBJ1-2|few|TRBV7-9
TGTGCCAGCAGCTTAGTCCAGTACAGGGGTGGCTACACCTTC
CASSLVQYRGGYTF
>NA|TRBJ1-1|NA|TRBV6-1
TGTGCCAGCACTAAAGGGGGATTGGTCTCTGAAGCTTTCTTT
CASTKGGLVSEAFF
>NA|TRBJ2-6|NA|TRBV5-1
TGCGCCAGCAGCTTGGGGCTAGGCTCGCCCTCTGGGGCCAACGTCCTGACTTTC
CASSLGLGSPSGANVLTF
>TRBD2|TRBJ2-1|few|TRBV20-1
TGCAGTGCCCCCCGGGGCGGGGGTTACAATGAGCAGTTCTTC
CSAPRGGGYNEQFF
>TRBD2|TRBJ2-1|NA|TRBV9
TGTGCCAGCAGCGTAGATCCTAGCGGAGGATTCAATGAGCAGTTCTTC
CASSVDPSGGFNEQFF